This TCR beta chain appears in the sequencing data of a study of T cells in Graves' hyperthyroidism and ophthalmopathy. CDR1 and CDR2 from the germline V gene are SGDLS and YYNGEE. V was cut by 3 bases and J by 11 bases, with 20 bases left in between. CDR3 size: 14 residues. TCR beta CDR3 regions were amplified from RNA. HTBI primers drove first-round RT-PCR of the TCR CDR3. MiXCR was run by TCRdb on the multiplex PCR reads, yielding one entry per CDR3 protein. Of fewer than 650,000 distinct CDR3 sequences in the sample, 46% are singletons; the top ten hold around two fifths. Patients having uncontrolled infection, another autoimmune disease, pregnancy or lactation were not included.

The rearrangement uses TRBV9 and TRBJ1-1, with a possible D match to TRBD1 (5 bases). This clonotype originated in an adult woman with Graves' disease, either hyperthyroidism or ophthalmopathy (not recorded which). The sample consisted of peripheral blood or thyroid tissue (not recorded which). CDR3 nucleotides: TGTGCCAGCAGCGACCTACGACAGTCCAAGAAGGCTTTCTTT. Its translation: CASSDLRQSKKAFF. The complete variable domain, with remaining parts taken from reference TRBV9 and TRBJ1-1, reads DSGVTQTPKHLITATGQRVTLRCSPRSGDLSVYWYQQSLDQGLQFLIQYYNGEERAKGNILERFSAQQFPDLHSELNLSSLELGDSALYFCASSDLRQSKKAFFGQGTRLTVV.